One and the same sample provided the 18 T cell receptor beta chains below, sequenced in a study of T cells in Graves' hyperthyroidism and ophthalmopathy. The TCR beta CDR3 regions underwent amplification using RNA transcripts as the source. Carried out on the TCR CDR3, a first-round RT-PCR used the HTBI primer set. TCRdb reprocessed the multiplex PCR reads with MiXCR, giving one entry per CDR3 protein. The table includes a few hundred thousand distinct CDR3 sequences, about 16% detected once. Sequences were obtained from blood. These receptors all come from a woman in her fifties or sixties with Graves' ophthalmopathy.

The chain is built from TRBV5-1 and TRBJ1-1; tentatively, D is TRBD1 (6 bases). V was shortened by 1 base and J by 0 bases, with 10 bases between the two germline ends. Germline values: CDR1 SGHRS, CDR2 YFSETQ. The CDR3 is made up of 15 amino acids. The CDR3 protein is CASSLFGQMNTEAFF. The CDR3 DNA reads as TGCGCCAGCAGCTTGTTCGGACAGATGAACACTGAAGCTTTCTTT.

This clonotype was detected only a few times. The rearrangement uses TRBV25-1 and TRBJ2-6; possibly TRBD1 for D (6 bases). Trimming removed 6 bases from V and 0 bases from J, with 9 bases in between. The CDR3 is 15 amino acids. Germline loops: CDR1 MGHDK, CDR2 SYGVNS. The CDR3 DNA follows: TGTGCCAGCAGGGACAGAAACTCTGGGGCCAACGTCCTGACTTTC. This encodes CASRDRNSGANVLTF.

This clonotype was seen at least ten times. J is TRBJ2-7 and V is TRBV28; 9 bases align to TRBD1. The CDR3 has 15 residues. Germline V gene lookup returns CDR1 MDHEN and CDR2 SYDVKM. The V gene end was trimmed by 3 bases and the J gene end by 2 bases; junction bases not matched to a gene: 5. The CDR3 DNA is TGTGCCAGCAGTTTTGAAACAGGGGGCCCCTACGAGCAGTACTTC. It specifies CASSFETGGPYEQYF.

V is TRBV20-1 and J is TRBJ2-7; 11 bases align to TRBD2. Unmatched junction bases numbered 10, after V lost 3 bases and J lost 0 bases. Germline-derived CDR1 and CDR2 are DFQATT and SNEGSKA (reference sequence). The CDR3 loop spans 17 amino acids. DNA of the CDR3: TGCAGTGCTAGGGGGCCCGGGACTAGCGGCAGCTCCTACGAGCAGTACTTC. Its protein is CSARGPGTSGSSYEQYF.

In this sample, this clonotype turned up many times. The chain links TRBV12-3 or TRBV12-4 to TRBJ1-6; possible D gene TRBD1, 6 bases. Trimming pared 3 bases from V and 10 bases from J, leaving 13 bases between. The CDR3 spans 14 residues. CDR3 residues: CASSFGRGGSPLHF. The DNA for the CDR3 is TGTGCCAGCAGTTTTGGCAGGGGTGGGTCACCCCTCCACTTT.

The chain employs TRBV18 and TRBJ2-1; perhaps TRBD1 as D (6 bases). Germline CDR1 reads KGHSH; CDR2 reads LQKENI. CDR3 length: 15 residues. The V and J ends lost 1 base and 5 bases respectively, with 12 bases between them. The CDR3 region is CASSPRRGIDNEQFF. In nucleotides, the CDR3 is TGTGCCAGCTCACCACGCAGGGGCATAGACAATGAGCAGTTCTTC.

This clonotype was observed a few times. J is TRBJ2-1 and V is TRBV4-1; 7 nucleotides match TRBD1. CDR1 is MGHRA and CDR2 is YSYEKL in the germline V gene. J was trimmed by 5 bases and V by 0 bases; bases with no gene match: 7. The length of the CDR3 is 16 residues. CDR3 loop: CASSQDKGAANNEQFF. The CDR3 DNA follows: TGCGCCAGCAGCCAAGATAAGGGGGCTGCTAACAATGAGCAGTTCTTC.

At least ten counts were recorded for this clonotype. CDR3: CASSLGQWLAATSDEQYF. CDR3 nucleotides: TGTGCCAGCAGCTTAGGTCAGTGGCTAGCCGCTACTTCCGACGAGCAGTACTTC. This chain joins TRBV11-2 and TRBJ2-7; D is perhaps TRBD2 (5 bases). V gave up 1 base and J gave up 5 bases, with 24 bases separating them. The CDR3 runs 18 residues. Germline CDR1 and CDR2: SGHAT and FQNNGV.

The table lists this clonotype with a few counts. The rearrangement uses TRBV20-1 and TRBJ1-6; D is possibly TRBD1 (6 bases). With 0 bases removed from V and 6 bases from J, the gap between germline ends came to 12 bases. Germline CDR1 DFQATT, CDR2 SNEGSKA (reference sequence). The CDR3 runs 15 residues. The CDR3 DNA reads as TGCAGTGCTAGAGACAGGGGAAGTTTTAATTCACCCCTCCACTTT. It is translated as CSARDRGSFNSPLHF.

This clonotype was found many times. The V call is TRBV9, the J call TRBJ1-1; D gene unclear. The CDR3 length is 14 residues. Trimming removed 0 bases from V and 0 bases from J, with 6 bases in between. Germline V gene lookup returns CDR1 SGDLS and CDR2 YYNGEE. The CDR3 region is CASSVGQLNTEAFF. The CDR3 region has the DNA TGTGCCAGCAGCGTAGGGCAGCTGAACACTGAAGCTTTCTTT.

This clonotype was counted ten times or more. The CDR3 sequence is CASSSGWRGDSPLHF. CDR3 bases: TGTGCCAGCAGTTCAGGGTGGCGGGGGGATTCACCCCTCCACTTT. The rearrangement uses TRBV28 and TRBJ1-6; a weak D match, TRBD1 (5 bases). This CDR3 is built from 15 residues. The germline V and J ends were trimmed by 4 bases and 8 bases, with 15 bases remaining between them. In germline, CDR1 is MDHEN, CDR2 SYDVKM.

This clonotype has a count of ten or more. The V call is TRBV28, the J call TRBJ2-7; 12 bases line up with TRBD2. After removal of 6 bases from V and 3 bases from J, the junction contained 21 bases not matched to a gene. Germline-derived CDR1 and CDR2 are MDHEN and SYDVKM. The CDR3 spans 20 residues. As DNA, the CDR3 is TGTGCCAGCAGCCCCACTATAGGGGAGACTAGCGGGAGACACCGCTACGAGCAGTACTTC. Translated: CASSPTIGETSGRHRYEQYF.

This clonotype was detected a few times. The V call is TRBV20-1, the J call TRBJ2-1, with D hard to call. This CDR3 is 12 amino acids long. Germline assignment: CDR1 DFQATT and CDR2 SNEGSKA (reference sequence). V was shortened by 5 bases and J by 12 bases, with 17 bases between the two germline ends. CDR3 sequence (DNA): TGCAGTGCTCCCCCCTCTCTATTAGGGCAGTTCTTC. It translates to CSAPPSLLGQFF.

This clonotype was observed at least ten times. The V gene is TRBV29-1, the J gene TRBJ2-5; the D gene is possibly TRBD2 (7 bases). V lost 3 bases and J 5 bases, leaving 13 bases between the germline ends. The CDR3 consists of 13 residues. Germline CDR1 reads SQVTM; CDR2 reads ANQGSEA. This CDR3 is CSVDRGGEETQYF. For the CDR3, the DNA is TGCAGCGTTGACCGCGGGGGCGAGGAGACCCAGTACTTC.

This clonotype was seen only a few times. The chain combines TRBV5-1 with TRBJ2-2; D call uncertain. CDR3 length: 14 residues. V lost 0 bases and J 6 bases, leaving 9 bases between the germline ends. Germline CDR1 is SGHRS and CDR2 is YFSETQ. CDR3 bases: TGCGCCAGCAGCTTGGAGGGATTCTCCGGGGAGCTGTTTTTT. It yields the protein CASSLEGFSGELFF. Supplemented by reference TRBV5-1 and TRBJ2-2, the full variable domain reads KAGVTQTPRYLIKTRGQQVTLSCSPISGHRSVSWYQQTPGQGLQFLFEYFSETQRNKGNFPGRFSGRQFSNSRSEMNVSTLELGDSALYLCASSLEGFSGELFFGEGSRLTVL.

This clonotype was counted between two and nine times. The gene calls are TRBV11-2 and TRBJ1-6, with D possibly TRBD1 on 5 matching bases. The CDR3 extends over 15 amino acids. The V gene lost 5 bases and the J gene lost 10 bases, with 18 bases spanning the gap. CDR1 and CDR2 from the germline V gene are SGHAT and FQNNGV. CDR3 sequence reads: CASSPAGGVGSPLHF. The DNA for the CDR3 is TGTGCCAGCAGCCCCGCTGGAGGGGTGGGCTCACCCCTCCACTTT.

The chain combines TRBV5-4 with TRBJ2-3; D not certain. Germline-derived CDR1 and CDR2 are SGHNT and YYREEE (reference sequence). The V gene lost 4 bases and the J gene lost 0 bases, with 12 bases spanning the gap. This CDR3 has 15 amino acids. CDR3 sequence reads: CASSVMIPSTDTQYF. The CDR3 region has the DNA TGTGCCAGCAGCGTAATGATACCTAGCACAGATACGCAGTATTTT.

The rearrangement links TRBV30 to TRBJ2-2; unclear D gene. Germline V lookup: CDR1 GTSNPN, CDR2 SVGIG (reference sequence). Trimming left V 3 bases short and J 3 bases short, with 11 bases between. The CDR3 contains 14 residues. The chain's CDR3 is CAWRWHYDTGELFF. CDR3 bases: TGTGCCTGGAGGTGGCACTACGACACCGGGGAGCTGTTTTTT.